Listed below are T cell receptor beta chains from one sample, sequenced in a study of blood T cell repertoires in COVID-19. The method was immunoSEQ multiplex PCR; TCRdb's version includes in-frame clones alone and lacks a portion of them. The sample holds hundreds of thousands of clones, over 75% seen once. Sequenced: peripheral blood. The receptors stem from a man between 18 and 29 years old with active or convalescent COVID-19. CDR3s include the opening cysteine and the closing phenylalanine or tryptophan. Fields, in order: J gene, V gene, clone size, CDR3 protein. Only some rows state a clone size, as once, few, many or a class for expanded clones.

J: TRBJ1-1; V: TRBV7-2; size: .; CDR3: CASRGHMNTEAFF
J: TRBJ1-2; V: TRBV11-2; size: .; CDR3: CASSSGQDPPHGYTF
J: TRBJ1-5; V: TRBV6-2/TRBV6-3; size: large; CDR3: CASSSGTENQPQHF
J: TRBJ2-3; V: TRBV18; size: .; CDR3: CASSPRALSSDTQYF
J: TRBJ2-3; V: TRBV5-4; size: .; CDR3: CASSLDLYTDTQYF
J: TRBJ1-1; V: TRBV10-2; size: .; CDR3: CATADRVITLTAFF
J: TRBJ1-2; V: TRBV4-1; size: .; CDR3: CASSQDVAGAWEGYTF
J: TRBJ2-7; V: TRBV11-2; size: .; CDR3: CASTQGTEQYF
J: TRBJ2-7; V: TRBV4-1; size: .; CDR3: CASSQVGGHEQYF
J: TRBJ1-2; V: TRBV5-6; size: .; CDR3: CASGRREGNYGYTF
J: TRBJ1-4; V: TRBV27; size: once; CDR3: CASSLAGLGREKLFF
J: TRBJ2-3; V: TRBV16; size: .; CDR3: CASSLTLGRGPSTDTQYF
J: TRBJ1-1; V: TRBV2; size: .; CDR3: CASSVREAGARAFF
J: TRBJ1-2; V: TRBV29-1; size: .; CDR3: CSVEAPGGANYGYTF
J: TRBJ1-6; V: TRBV5-1; size: .; CDR3: CASSIQPGTGERNSPLHF
J: TRBJ2-3; V: TRBV27; size: .; CDR3: CASRPDRVFTDTQYF
J: TRBJ2-6; V: TRBV7-9; size: .; CDR3: CASGQGAGGANVLTF